The 21 T cell receptor beta chains reported below all come from one sample, sequenced in a study of blood T cell repertoires in COVID-19. The assay was immunoSEQ multiplex PCR, and TCRdb's table has in-frame clones only and misses some. Among 180,000 or so clones, about 82% were seen once, and the ten largest hold 7% to 10%. Sequencing was carried out using PBMCs or T cells enriched from blood (not recorded which). The receptors derive from a woman under 40 who had recovered from COVID-19.

This clone occurred once. The chain couples TRBV7-6 to TRBJ1-4, with 9 bases lining up with TRBD1. The CDR3 is made up of 15 amino acids. Trimming at V came to 6 bases and at J to 7 bases, leaving 9 bases not matched to a gene. CDR1 and CDR2 (germline): SGHVS, FNYEAQ. CDR3 DNA: TGTGCCAGCAGTCGCGACCGACAGGGGGGTGAAAAACTGTTTTTT. It specifies CASSRDRQGGEKLFF.

This chain uses TRBV2 with TRBJ1-6, with D perhaps TRBD1 (5 bases). Germline V CDR1 and CDR2: SNHLY, FYNNEI. V was trimmed by 6 bases and J by 4 bases, leaving 13 bases between them. The CDR3 is 15 amino acids. CDR3 sequence (DNA): TGTGCCAGCAGAGAATTCGGGGGTTATAATTCACCCCTCCACTTT. This sequence encodes CASREFGGYNSPLHF.

The chain uses TRBV11-3 and TRBJ2-1, with D unresolved. Germline V gives CDR1 SGHNT, CDR2 YENEEA. Trimming took 5 bases from V and 7 from J, leaving 15 bases between them. The CDR3 is 14 amino acids. CDR3 sequence (DNA): TGTGCCAGCAGCCCGGATCGGCCGCGGAATGAGCAGTTCTTC. Protein sequence: CASSPDRPRNEQFF.

This rearrangement joins TRBV11-3 to TRBJ2-5, with D possibly matching TRBD1 (6 bases). The CDR3 spans 15 residues. Germline CDR1 SGHNT, CDR2 YENEEA. Deletions cut 5 bases from V and 2 bases from J, with 15 bases between. This CDR3 is CASSNGQQIQETQYF. CDR3 nucleotides: TGTGCCAGCAGCAACGGACAGCAAATTCAAGAGACCCAGTACTTC. The full variable domain, with the rest looked up from reference TRBV11-3 and TRBJ2-5, is EAGVVQSPRYKIIEKKQPVAFWCNPISGHNTLYWYLQNLGQGPELLIRYENEEAVDDSQLPKDRFSAERLKGVDSTLKIQPAELGDSAVYLCASSNGQQIQETQYFGPGTRLLVL.

The chain couples TRBV5-6 to TRBJ2-5, with 7 nucleotides matching TRBD2. This CDR3 spans 15 amino acids. The J segment lost 1 base and the V segment lost 6 bases, leaving 9 bases of the junction unmatched. CDR1 and CDR2 from the germline V gene are SGHDT and YYEEEE. The DNA for the CDR3 is TGTGCCAGCACCAATTGGGGGGGGAGCCAAGAGACCCAGTACTTC. As protein: CASTNWGGSQETQYF.

The chain recombines TRBV4-1 with TRBJ2-7; 9 bases match TRBD2. CDR1 and CDR2 (germline): MGHRA, YSYEKL. The CDR3 consists of 16 residues. V lost 2 bases to trimming and J lost 4 bases; unmatched junction nucleotides: 9. The CDR3 here is CASSQIAGEVFYEQYF. Written as DNA, the CDR3 is TGCGCCAGCAGCCAAATAGCGGGGGAGGTGTTTTACGAGCAGTACTTC.

This clone was seen a few times. The V and J genes are TRBV7-8 and TRBJ2-2; TRBD2 matches at 10 bases. V lost 2 bases and J lost 2; bases outside the gene matches: 5. Germline V CDR1 and CDR2: SGHVS, FQNEAQ. The CDR3 contains 17 residues. Written as DNA, the CDR3 is TGTGCCAGCAGCTTATTTCAGCGGGAGGGAAACACCGGGGAGCTGTTTTTT. It yields the protein CASSLFQREGNTGELFF.

This chain joins TRBV9 and TRBJ2-3; unclear D gene. V lost 1 base to trimming and J lost 4 bases, with 7 bases between them. Germline values: CDR1 SGDLS, CDR2 YYNGEE. The CDR3 sequence is 13 residues long. The CDR3 reads CASSVSGPDTQYF. CDR3 nucleotide sequence: TGTGCCAGCAGCGTATCGGGTCCAGATACGCAGTATTTT.

The genes are TRBV18 and TRBJ2-3; perhaps TRBD1 as D (6 bases). The germline V gene has CDR1 KGHSH and CDR2 LQKENI. The length of the CDR3 is 15 residues. Trimming stripped 1 base from V and 2 bases from J, with 10 bases between. CDR3 amino acids: CASSPLTGTTDTQYF. The CDR3 DNA sequence: TGTGCCAGCTCACCACTAACAGGGACCACAGATACGCAGTATTTT.

The CDR3 nucleotides are TGTGCCAGTAGTATAGGCGGGAGGGCCGCAGATACGCAGTATTTT. It encodes CASSIGGRAADTQYF. The gene calls are TRBV19 and TRBJ2-3; 9 bases are a match to TRBD2. Germline lookup yields CDR1 LNHDA and CDR2 SQIVND (reference sequence). Unmatched junction bases numbered 3, after V lost 1 base and J lost 4 bases. This CDR3 is built from 15 residues.

Turning to this clone: The sample holds other DNA sequences that translate to the same CDR3. For the CDR3, the DNA is TGTGCCAGCAGCGTCGGGACAGTGAACACCGGGGAGCTGTTTTTT. Its translation is CASSVGTVNTGELFF. The chain employs TRBV9 and TRBJ2-2, with 7 bases matching TRBD1. From germline, CDR1 is SGDLS and CDR2 YYNGEE. The CDR3 loop spans 15 amino acids. V lost 2 bases and J lost 1; bases outside the gene matches: 2.

V and J are TRBV11-2 and TRBJ2-7, with 8 nucleotides matching TRBD2. CDR3 length: 16 residues. The ends lost 6 bases at V and 3 bases at J; junction bases unmatched: 13. The germline CDR1 and CDR2 sequences are SGHAT and FQNNGV. CDR3 in DNA: TGTGCCAGCAGGCGACCCTGGCGGGAGGAAGGCTACGAGCAGTACTTC. Protein sequence: CASRRPWREEGYEQYF.

The CDR3: CASSQAGWTSGAYTDTQYF. The CDR3 nucleotides read TGCGCCAGCAGCCAAGCGGGATGGACTAGCGGGGCATACACAGATACGCAGTATTTT. This rearrangement joins TRBV4-1 to TRBJ2-3, with 12 positions matching TRBD2. CDR1 and CDR2 (germline): MGHRA, YSYEKL. The CDR3 runs to 19 residues. Trimming removed 1 base from V and 2 bases from J; junction bases left unmatched: 10.

V gene TRBV6-5 combines with J gene TRBJ2-1; D may be TRBD1 (6 bases). CDR1 and CDR2 from the germline V gene are MNHEY and SVGAGI. The CDR3 extends over 15 amino acids. Trimming cost V 6 bases and J 4 bases, with 16 bases left between them. For the CDR3, the DNA is TGTGCCAGCAGCCGACTACAGGGTTTGTACAATGAGCAGTTCTTC. Residues: CASSRLQGLYNEQFF.

The chain couples TRBV5-1 to TRBJ2-7, with 8 positions matching TRBD1. The germline gives CDR1 SGHRS, CDR2 YFSETQ. V lost 0 bases to trimming and J lost 5 bases; unmatched junction nucleotides: 4. This CDR3 has 14 residues. CDR3 in amino acids: CASSLGQGMHEQYF. The CDR3 region has the DNA TGCGCCAGCAGCTTGGGACAGGGGATGCACGAGCAGTACTTC.

V is TRBV7-9 and J is TRBJ1-4; D is unresolved. The CDR3 runs to 12 residues. The germline V gene has CDR1 SEHNR and CDR2 FQNEAQ (reference sequence). Trimming took off 1 base at V and 7 bases at J, with 4 bases between the two ends. The CDR3 nucleotides are TGTGCCAGCAGCTTAGTAGCTGAAAAACTGTTTTTT. Residues: CASSLVAEKLFF.

The chain combines TRBV7-3 with TRBJ2-6, with 12 bases that match TRBD1. V was clipped by 8 bases and J by 3 bases; unmatched bases: 8. The germline CDR1 and CDR2 sequences are SGHTA and FQGTGA. The CDR3 contains 17 residues. The CDR3 DNA is TGTGCCAGCTCCTCCGGGACAGGGGGCTTTGGGGCCAACGTCCTGACTTTC. Its protein product is CASSSGTGGFGANVLTF. The full variable domain, completed using reference TRBV7-3 and TRBJ2-6, is GAGVSQTPSNKVTEKGKYVELRCDPISGHTALYWYRQSLGQGPEFLIYFQGTGAADDSGLPNDRFFAVRPEGSVSTLKIQRTERGDSAVYLCASSSGTGGFGANVLTFGAGSRLTVL.

The chain has TRBV3-1 (or the pseudogene TRBV3-2) and TRBJ1-2; D is unclear. The CDR3 contains 15 residues. V lost 4 bases to trimming and J lost 3 bases, with 15 bases between them. CDR1 is LGHDT, CDR2 YNNKEL, per germline (reference sequence). The CDR3 loop reads CASSPPGGEDYGYTF. In DNA, the CDR3 is TGTGCCAGCAGCCCCCCCGGCGGGGAGGACTATGGCTACACCTTC.

The V and J genes are TRBV10-3 and TRBJ2-5; 8 bases are a match to TRBD1. This CDR3 comprises 13 residues. After removal of 7 bases from V and 1 base from J, the junction contained 2 bases not matched to a gene. Germline V CDR1 and CDR2: ENHRY, SYGVKD. The CDR3 here is CAINGQGQETQYF. The CDR3 coding sequence is TGTGCCATCAACGGACAGGGCCAAGAGACCCAGTACTTC.

This chain connects TRBV2 to TRBJ1-6; D is unclear. The CDR3 sequence is 12 residues long. CDR1 is SNHLY and CDR2 is FYNNEI in the germline V gene. V shed 3 bases and J shed 7 bases, with 4 bases lying between them. The CDR3 region has the DNA TGTGCCAGCAGTGAGAGCAATTCACCCCTCCACTTT. Translating gives CASSESNSPLHF.

This clone is a singleton in its sample. V and J are TRBV14 and TRBJ2-7; 9 bases agree with TRBD2. V trimming: 0 bases; J trimming: 9 bases; junction bases outside the gene matches: 9. The CDR3 is made up of 15 amino acids. Germline-derived CDR1 and CDR2 are SGHDN and FVKESK. The CDR3 here is CASSQDMASGALQYF. CDR3 DNA sequence: TGTGCCAGCAGCCAAGATATGGCTAGCGGGGCGTTGCAGTACTTC.